This is a list of T cell receptor beta chains from one sample in a study of monozygotic twins with cystic fibrosis. Method: immunoSEQ multiplex PCR; TCRdb's copy keeps in-frame clones and lacks some. The repertoire holds 25,000 to 30,000 clones, with around four fifths as singletons. The sequencing sample was made of blood. These receptors all come from a girl aged 2-15 years with cystic fibrosis. Each CDR3 is given with its conserved first and last residue. A D gene is named only where the DNA matches it firmly. Rows may omit the clone size; those that give it use once, few, many or a size class.

J	D	V	size	CDR3	DNA
TRBJ2-7	NA	TRBV18	NA	CASSVQNRPYVIGEQYF	TGTGCCAGCTCCGTCCAAAACAGGCCCTACGTGATTGGCGAGCAGTACTTC
TRBJ2-1	NA	TRBV5-1	NA	CASNLGAGNEQFF	TGCGCCAGCAACTTGGGGGCAGGAAATGAGCAGTTCTTC
TRBJ2-2	TRBD1	TRBV5-1	once	CASSFLVGQGAGTGELFF	TGCGCCAGCAGCTTTCTAGTGGGACAGGGGGCCGGGACCGGGGAGCTGTTTTTT
TRBJ1-2	NA	TRBV2	few	CASSEDTGRAYGYTF	TGTGCCAGCAGTGAGGACACAGGGAGAGCCTATGGCTACACCTTC
TRBJ2-7	TRBD1	TRBV28	few	CAVQGSAYEQYF	TGTGCCGTACAGGGGTCGGCCTACGAGCAGTACTTC
TRBJ1-6	NA	TRBV2	NA	CASRTLGFNSPLHF	TGTGCCAGCAGGACCTTGGGCTTCAATTCACCCCTCCACTTT
TRBJ2-2	TRBD2	TRBV10-3	NA	CATISGTSGRFAGELFF	TGTGCCACGATATCCGGGACTAGCGGGAGATTCGCCGGGGAGCTGTTTTTT
TRBJ2-7	NA	TRBV5-1	NA	CASSFLRDSFSYEQYF	TGCGCCAGCAGCTTCCTGCGGGACAGCTTTTCCTACGAGCAGTACTTC
TRBJ2-1	TRBD2	TRBV30	NA	CAWETGTSGYNEQFF	TGTGCCTGGGAAACCGGGACTAGCGGATACAATGAGCAGTTCTTC
TRBJ1-2	NA	TRBV7-6	NA	CASSSVGDYGYTF	TGTGCCAGCAGCTCAGTTGGCGACTATGGCTACACCTTC
TRBJ1-1	NA	TRBV2	NA	CASSGAGNTEAFF	TGTGCCAGCAGTGGGGCAGGGAACACTGAAGCTTTCTTT
TRBJ1-2	NA	TRBV29-1	NA	CSVVQGLDYGYTF	TGCAGCGTTGTACAGGGTCTGGACTATGGCTACACCTTC
TRBJ1-2	TRBD1	TRBV19	few	CASTLGQASSGGYTF	TGTGCCAGTACCCTGGGACAGGCATCCTCCGGTGGCTACACCTTC
TRBJ1-6	NA	TRBV5-1	few	CASSFDTGSPLHF	TGCGCCAGCAGCTTCGATACAGGCTCACCCCTCCACTTT
TRBJ2-7	NA	TRBV11-2	NA	CASSLFTAGAEQYF	TGTGCCAGCAGCTTATTCACCGCCGGGGCCGAGCAGTACTTC
TRBJ1-4	NA	TRBV5-1	NA	CASSLDPGGEKLFF	TGCGCCAGCAGCTTGGATCCGGGAGGAGAAAAACTGTTTTTT
TRBJ1-4	NA	TRBV19	NA	CASSKPTGTNEKLFF	TGTGCCAGTAGTAAACCCACCGGGACTAATGAAAAACTGTTTTTT